These 16 T cell receptor beta chains were all obtained from the same sample, sequenced in a study of blood T cells in healthy people across ages. A second about 6 to 12 cycle PCR used barcoded and J-beta primers. Via MiXCR, TCRdb re-called the 5' RACE reads, giving one row per CDR3 protein. The table shows 650,000 to 1,000,000 distinct CDR3 sequences, with 46% occurring only once. Sample: blood. The receptors here all came from a man at least 80 years old in good health.

This clonotype has at least ten counts. The CDR3 DNA is TGTGCCAGCAGACCTACCGGGACAGGGATGATAGATGAGCAGTTCTTC. Its protein product is CASRPTGTGMIDEQFF. The gene calls are TRBV11-1 and TRBJ2-1, with 9 positions matching TRBD1. The CDR3 has 16 residues. V was pared by 6 bases and J by 8 bases, with 14 bases of the junction left unmatched. Germline lookup yields CDR1 SGHAT and CDR2 FQDESV (reference sequence).

The chain uses TRBV4-1 and TRBJ1-1; possible D gene TRBD1, 6 bases. This CDR3 contains 14 residues. Deletions cut 1 base from V and 3 bases from J, with 9 bases between. The germline V gene has CDR1 MGHRA and CDR2 YSYEKL. CDR3 region: CASSQVGGYTEAFF. As DNA, the CDR3 is TGCGCCAGCAGCCAAGTAGGGGGGTACACTGAAGCTTTCTTT.

The CDR3 loop is CASSPRESTAYNEQFF. In nucleotides, the CDR3 is TGTGCCAGCAGCCCAAGGGAGAGTACAGCCTACAATGAGCAGTTCTTC. The chain recombines TRBV5-5 with TRBJ2-1; maybe TRBD2 (5 bases). Germline values: CDR1 SGHKS, CDR2 YYEKEE (reference sequence). V dropped 4 bases and J dropped 2 bases, with 16 bases sitting between them. The CDR3 runs to 16 residues.

The table lists this clonotype with many counts. The gene calls are TRBV20-1 and TRBJ2-7; 7 bases agree with TRBD2. The CDR3 loop spans 15 amino acids. After removal of 2 bases from V and 0 bases from J, the junction contained 7 bases not matched to a gene. CDR1 is DFQATT and CDR2 is SNEGSKA in the germline V gene (reference sequence). DNA for the CDR3: TGCAGTGCTAGATCTAGCGGCGGTGACTCCTACGAGCAGTACTTC. Its translation: CSARSSGGDSYEQYF.

This clonotype was detected a few times. The chain couples TRBV20-1 to TRBJ2-5; 15 bases fit TRBD2. The CDR3 has 17 amino acids. The germline gives CDR1 DFQATT, CDR2 SNEGSKA (reference sequence). With V trimmed by 6 bases and J by 5 bases, 13 bases remained unmatched. As DNA, the CDR3 is TGCAGTGCCGGGACTAGCGGGAGGCCCGTTACGGAGGAGACCCAGTACTTC. Protein product: CSAGTSGRPVTEETQYF.

A remark on this clonotype: At one of its ends the junction is not consistent with the germline gene, which may arise from a read error. J is TRBJ2-1 and V is TRBV7-2; 11 bases agree with TRBD2. Germline values: CDR1 SGHTA, CDR2 FQGNSA. This CDR3 has 15 amino acids. CDR3 protein: CAGSLLAGGGNEQFF. In DNA form, the CDR3 reads TGTGCCGGCAGCCTCCTAGCGGGAGGAGGGAATGAGCAGTTCTTC.

A few counts support this clonotype. A much larger clonotype is one base distant, so this may be a read error. This sequence joins TRBV7-2 and TRBJ2-7; no reliable D call. The CDR3 runs to 14 residues. Trimming removed 3 bases from V and 7 bases from J, with 16 bases in between. Germline CDR1 and CDR2: SGHTA and FQGNSA. This CDR3 is CASSFTAVYNEQYF. DNA for the CDR3: TGTGCCAGCAGCTTCACTGCGGTGTACAATGAGCAGTACTTC. The full variable domain, completed using reference TRBV7-2 and TRBJ2-7, is GAGVSQSPSNKVTEKGKDVELRCDPISGHTALYWYRQSLGQGLEFLIYFQGNSAPDKSGLPSDRFSAERTGGSVSTLTIQRTQQEDSAVYLCASSFTAVYNEQYFGPGTRLTVT.

V usage is TRBV7-9 and J usage is TRBJ2-7; D may correspond to TRBD1 or TRBD2 (6 bases each). The J call is in doubt because the DNA end fits TRBJ2-5 better. Looked up from germline, CDR1 is SEHNR and CDR2 is FQNEAQ (reference sequence). The CDR3 has 14 residues. DNA of the CDR3: TGTGCCAGCAGCCCACCGGGGGCCAGGGAGACCCAGTACTTC. Amino acid sequence: CASSPPGARETQYF.

The chain uses TRBV6-6 and TRBJ1-1; TRBD1 agrees at 9 bases. This CDR3 spans 14 amino acids. In germline, CDR1 is MNHNY, CDR2 SVGAGI (reference sequence). The V gene end was trimmed by 6 bases and the J gene end by 3 bases; junction bases not matched to a gene: 5. CDR3 sequence: CASRSQGAYTEAFF. The CDR3 DNA reads TGTGCCAGCAGGTCACAGGGGGCATACACTGAAGCTTTCTTT.

CDR3 sequence reads: CASGTGGDEQFF. DNA of the CDR3: TGTGCCAGCGGAACAGGGGGCGATGAGCAGTTCTTC. The chain couples TRBV14 to TRBJ2-1, with 9 nucleotides matching TRBD1. Per the germline V gene, CDR1 is SGHDN and CDR2 is FVKESK. The CDR3 contains 12 residues. V trimming: 8 bases; J trimming: 8 bases; junction bases outside the gene matches: 4.

The J gene is TRBJ2-7, the V gene TRBV12-3 or TRBV12-4, with 9 bases fitting TRBD2. Trimming at V came to 0 bases and at J to 5 bases, leaving 5 bases not matched to a gene. This CDR3 region has 15 residues. CDR3 loop: CASSLATGLADEQYF. CDR3 nucleotides: TGTGCCAGCAGTTTAGCTACGGGACTAGCCGACGAGCAGTACTTC.

This clonotype was seen ten or more times. The chain joins TRBV12-3 or TRBV12-4 to TRBJ2-1; 7 bases line up with TRBD2. Germline trimming cut 6 bases from V and 7 bases from J; bases unmatched to any gene: 9. There are 14 residues in the CDR3. The CDR3 loop reads CASRASGTGNEQFF. CDR3 DNA sequence: TGTGCCAGCAGAGCTAGCGGAACCGGGAATGAGCAGTTCTTC.

This clonotype was seen just once. This chain joins TRBV10-3 and TRBJ2-7; 9 bases agree with TRBD1. J gave up 3 bases and V 3 bases, and 9 bases lay outside the gene matches. Germline CDR1 and CDR2: ENHRY and SYGVKD. The CDR3 sequence is 16 residues long. In DNA, the CDR3 is TGTGCCATCAGTGATTTGGGACAGGGACACCGCTACGAGCAGTACTTC. This gives the protein CAISDLGQGHRYEQYF.

V and J are TRBV5-1 and TRBJ2-1; tentative D call: TRBD1 (6 bases). V lost 4 bases and J lost 9, with 23 bases in between. The CDR3 has 16 amino acids. Germline V CDR1 and CDR2: SGHRS, YFSETQ. The CDR3 reads CASSPPRGVDFSEQFF. CDR3 bases: TGCGCCAGCAGCCCCCCCAGGGGCGTAGATTTTAGTGAGCAGTTCTTC.

The J gene is TRBJ2-7, the V gene TRBV7-9; TRBD2 agrees at 8 bases. The CDR3 runs to 15 residues. J lost 1 base, V lost 3 bases, and 5 bases had no gene match. Germline values: CDR1 SEHNR, CDR2 FQNEAQ (reference sequence). Written as DNA, the CDR3 is TGTGCCAGCAGCTTGGCCGGCGGGGGGTCCTACGAGCAGTACTTC. As protein: CASSLAGGGSYEQYF.

V usage is TRBV6-5 and J usage is TRBJ1-5, with 7 bases fitting TRBD1. Germline V gene data show CDR1 as MNHEY and CDR2 as SVGAGI. The CDR3 runs 15 residues. The V segment lost 5 bases and the J segment 3 bases; nucleotides outside the gene matches: 7. CDR3 DNA sequence: TGTGCCAGCAGTCAAGACAGGGTCCCCAATCAGCCCCAGCATTTT. Protein: CASSQDRVPNQPQHF.